One sample yielded the 29 T cell receptor beta chains listed below, sequenced in a study of Ad26.COV2.S vaccination and SARS-CoV-2 variants. The treatment was: around 19 received Ad26.COV2.S at low or high dose, single or two shots; five or six received placebo; per-sample allocation not given. On day 63 after the first injection, vaccine and placebo recipients gave samples. Libraries were prepared by immunoSEQ multiplex PCR; TCRdb keeps only in-frame clonotypes and omits some of them. The data hold some 340,000 clones, with 70% to 90% observed a single time. The sample was peripheral blood, taken in a trial of Ad26.COV2.S vaccine versus placebo. The receptors derive from a person between 18 and 59 years old who received the Ad26.COV2.S COVID-19 vaccine or a placebo.

The chain recombines TRBV4-1 with TRBJ2-4; D remains ambiguous. The CDR3 loop spans 15 amino acids. Germline V gives CDR1 MGHRA, CDR2 YSYEKL. The V gene lost 1 base and the J gene lost 1 base, with 8 bases spanning the gap. The CDR3 spells CASSQAMTAKNIQYF. The CDR3, as DNA: TGCGCCAGCAGCCAAGCTATGACGGCCAAAAACATTCAGTACTTC.

This clone was detected once. The CDR3 bases are TGTGCCAGCAGCCGGGACAGCCACAAAAGCTCCTACGAGCAGTACTTC. This translates into CASSRDSHKSSYEQYF. J is TRBJ2-7 and V is TRBV7-9; 7 bases map to TRBD1. Germline values: CDR1 SEHNR, CDR2 FQNEAQ (reference sequence). The V gene end was trimmed by 5 bases and the J gene end by 0 bases; junction bases not matched to a gene: 10. CDR3 length equals 16 residues.

The V gene is TRBV5-1, the J gene TRBJ2-2; 7 positions match TRBD1. V shed 5 bases, J shed 6 bases, and the junction held 4 bases outside the gene matches. The CDR3 is 13 amino acids. Germline V gene lookup returns CDR1 SGHRS and CDR2 YFSETQ. In nucleotides, the CDR3 is TGCGCCAGCAGTATACAGGGGCCCGGGGAGCTGTTTTTT. The encoded protein is CASSIQGPGELFF.

This chain connects TRBV2 to TRBJ2-5; D tentatively reads TRBD1 or TRBD2 (5 bases each). V dropped 6 bases and J dropped 5 bases, with 13 bases sitting between them. The germline V gene encodes CDR1 SNHLY and CDR2 FYNNEI. This CDR3 contains 13 residues. This chain's CDR3 is CASSSGAGETQYF. CDR3 coding DNA: TGTGCCAGCAGCTCCGGGGCTGGGGAGACCCAGTACTTC.

This clone was observed a handful of times. The V and J genes are TRBV5-4 and TRBJ2-2; TRBD1 agrees at 7 bases. Germline CDR1 and CDR2: SGHNT and YYREEE (reference sequence). The CDR3 length is 16 residues. V shed 5 bases, J shed 1 base, and the junction held 8 bases outside the gene matches. CDR3 sequence (DNA): TGTGCCAGCAGTTTTAACAGGGGACGGAACACCGGGGAGCTGTTTTTT. Translation gives CASSFNRGRNTGELFF.

The chain couples TRBV7-8 to TRBJ2-1; 11 bases agree with TRBD2. This CDR3 is 15 amino acids long. Looked up from germline, CDR1 is SGHVS and CDR2 is FQNEAQ. V shed 5 bases, J shed 7 bases, and the junction held 7 bases outside the gene matches. In DNA form, the CDR3 reads TGTGCCAGCAGCCTTACTAGCGGGGGCCTGAATGAGCAGTTCTTC. Translation: CASSLTSGGLNEQFF.

The chain carries TRBV27 and TRBJ1-2, with a tentative D call TRBD1 (6 bases). This CDR3 is built from 15 residues. V was shortened by 6 bases and J by 0 bases, with 14 bases between the two germline ends. Looked up from germline, CDR1 is MNHEY and CDR2 is SMNVEV (reference sequence). Written as DNA, the CDR3 is TGTGCCAGCAGACTCCTCAGGGGACCTAACTATGGCTACACCTTC. It specifies CASRLLRGPNYGYTF.

This clone is a singleton in its sample. The chain's CDR3 is CASSLGVEQYF. CDR3 coding DNA: TGTGCCAGCAGCTTAGGGGTCGAGCAGTACTTC. The chain uses TRBV7-2 and TRBJ2-7; D ambiguous. The CDR3 length is 11 residues. V shed 1 base and J shed 6 bases, with 4 bases lying between them. Germline V gene lookup returns CDR1 SGHTA and CDR2 FQGNSA.

The chain carries TRBV7-2 and TRBJ2-3, with 7 bases matching TRBD2. Germline V gene sequence: CDR1 SGHTA, CDR2 FQGNSA. The CDR3 totals 16 residues. J gave up 1 base and V 1 base, and 5 bases lay outside the gene matches. This CDR3 is CASSLVSGYRTDTQYF. For the CDR3, the DNA is TGTGCCAGCAGCTTAGTTAGCGGGTATCGCACAGATACGCAGTATTTT.

This rearrangement joins TRBV29-1 to TRBJ1-2, with 9 bases fitting TRBD1. Germline V lookup: CDR1 SQVTM, CDR2 ANQGSEA. J gave up 3 bases and V 6 bases, and 5 bases lay outside the gene matches. The CDR3 is 13 residues long. The CDR3 here is CSVTGGGDYGYTF. The CDR3 bases are TGCAGCGTGACAGGGGGAGGTGACTATGGCTACACCTTC.

This sequence joins TRBV4-2 and TRBJ2-7; perhaps TRBD2 as D (6 bases). Germline lookup yields CDR1 LGHNA and CDR2 YNFKEQ. Trimming shortened V by 1 base and J by 2 bases, and 12 bases separated the two germline ends. The CDR3 is 15 residues long. The CDR3 loop is CASSQAGTDPYEQYF. The CDR3, as DNA: TGTGCCAGCAGCCAAGCCGGGACTGATCCCTACGAGCAGTACTTC.

The rearrangement uses TRBV3-1 (or the pseudogene TRBV3-2) and TRBJ1-5; D remains ambiguous. This CDR3 comprises 13 residues. The V end lost 2 bases, the J end lost 8 bases, and 10 bases lay between the germline ends. Germline V gene sequence: CDR1 LGHDT, CDR2 YNNKEL (reference sequence). The CDR3 DNA sequence: TGTGCCAGCAGCCAAAGGGCTAAGGAGCCCCAGCATTTT. This encodes CASSQRAKEPQHF.

The rearrangement uses TRBV11-3 and TRBJ2-5; TRBD2 matches 7 bases. This CDR3 comprises 14 residues. Trimming removed 3 bases from V and 2 bases from J; junction bases left unmatched: 3. Germline lookup yields CDR1 SGHNT and CDR2 YENEEA. The CDR3 coding sequence is TGTGCCAGCAGCTTCCCTAGCGGTCAAGAGACCCAGTACTTC. This encodes CASSFPSGQETQYF. Complete variable domain (other parts from reference TRBV11-3 and TRBJ2-5): EAGVVQSPRYKIIEKKQPVAFWCNPISGHNTLYWYLQNLGQGPELLIRYENEEAVDDSQLPKDRFSAERLKGVDSTLKIQPAELGDSAVYLCASSFPSGQETQYFGPGTRLLVL.

The gene calls are TRBV28 and TRBJ2-3; 8 bases map to TRBD2. Germline CDR1 MDHEN, CDR2 SYDVKM. The CDR3 totals 17 residues. J lost 4 bases, V lost 4 bases, and 13 bases had no gene match. CDR3 in amino acids: CASSSSGDGGGPDTQYF. The CDR3 DNA follows: TGTGCCAGCAGTTCCTCCGGGGATGGCGGGGGGCCAGATACGCAGTATTTT.

The genes are TRBV18 and TRBJ2-5, with 12 bases identical to TRBD2. CDR3 length: 16 amino acids. The junction had 7 bases not matched to a gene; V was cut back by 3 bases and J by 5 bases. In germline, CDR1 is KGHSH, CDR2 LQKENI. The CDR3 bases are TGTGCCAGCTCACCGCAGCTAGCGGGGGGGCGGGAGACCCAGTACTTC. Amino acids: CASSPQLAGGRETQYF.

The CDR3 DNA sequence: TGTGCCAGCAGCTTAGTTGACAGGGAGACCTACGAGCAGTACTTC. As protein: CASSLVDRETYEQYF. V and J are TRBV7-2 and TRBJ2-7; 7 nucleotides agree with TRBD1. CDR1 SGHTA and CDR2 FQGNSA come from the germline V gene. Trimming cost V 1 base and J 2 bases; bases outside gene matches: 5. The CDR3 is made up of 15 amino acids.

The rearrangement uses TRBV9 and TRBJ1-5; 9 bases align to TRBD1. V gave up 0 bases and J gave up 5 bases; unmatched junction bases: 9. The CDR3 is 17 amino acids. The germline V gene encodes CDR1 SGDLS and CDR2 YYNGEE. CDR3 region: CASSVVGQGIWDQPQHF. In nucleotides, the CDR3 is TGTGCCAGCAGCGTAGTGGGACAGGGAATATGGGATCAGCCCCAGCATTTT.

The V call is TRBV10-3, the J call TRBJ1-2, with D possibly being TRBD1 (5 bases). The CDR3 extends over 13 amino acids. V lost 10 bases and J 0 bases, leaving 12 bases between the germline ends. Germline assignment: CDR1 ENHRY and CDR2 SYGVKD. CDR3 DNA sequence: TGTGCCAATGCCGGGGGGACTAACTATGGCTACACCTTC. Its protein product is CANAGGTNYGYTF.

In its sample, this clone was seen once. The J gene is TRBJ1-1, the V gene TRBV4-2, with D unresolved. CDR1 is LGHNA and CDR2 is YNFKEQ in the germline V gene. V lost 3 bases, J lost 0 bases, and 8 bases lay in between. The CDR3 extends over 14 amino acids. The CDR3, as DNA: TGTGCCAGCAGCCACTTACGGCTGAACACTGAAGCTTTCTTT. Amino acids: CASSHLRLNTEAFF.

V is TRBV4-1 and J is TRBJ2-3; TRBD2 matches at 11 bases. Trimming at V came to 1 base and at J to 6 bases, leaving 6 bases not matched to a gene. The CDR3 extends over 16 amino acids. From germline, CDR1 is MGHRA and CDR2 YSYEKL. CDR3 in DNA: TGCGCCAGCAGCCAAGTAGTAGCGGGGGGGTCCGATACGCAGTATTTT. It is translated as CASSQVVAGGSDTQYF.

The CDR3 is CASIATGAGYEQYF. In nucleotides, the CDR3 is TGTGCCAGCATCGCGACAGGGGCCGGCTACGAGCAGTACTTC. The chain uses TRBV27 and TRBJ2-7; TRBD1 aligns across 8 bases. V trimming: 7 bases; J trimming: 3 bases; junction bases outside the gene matches: 8. CDR1 is MNHEY, CDR2 SMNVEV, per germline (reference sequence). This CDR3 has 14 residues.

V and J are TRBV6-5 and TRBJ1-1, with TRBD1 as a possible D gene (5 bases). The V gene's germline CDR1 is MNHEY and CDR2 SVGAGI. Trimming pared 2 bases from V and 0 bases from J, leaving 10 bases between. The CDR3 contains 15 residues. The CDR3 region has the DNA TGTGCCAGCAGTTACGGGGGTACCATGAACACTGAAGCTTTCTTT. Its translation: CASSYGGTMNTEAFF.

This clone was counted once. The chain employs TRBV12-5 and TRBJ1-4; 7 bases map to TRBD1. Germline CDR1 and CDR2: LGHNT and FRNRAP. This CDR3 comprises 14 residues. V gave up 6 bases and J gave up 0 bases; unmatched junction bases: 1. The chain's CDR3 is CASGGTATNEKLFF. The CDR3 DNA is TGTGCTAGTGGAGGGACAGCAACTAATGAAAAACTGTTTTTT.

The chain is built from TRBV30 and TRBJ2-7; maybe TRBD1 (6 bases). V shed 4 bases and J shed 5 bases, with 21 bases lying between them. CDR1 and CDR2 (germline): GTSNPN, SVGIG (reference sequence). CDR3 length: 15 amino acids. CDR3: CAWTIGTSLHHEQYF. The CDR3 DNA reads as TGTGCCTGGACCATTGGGACATCTCTTCATCACGAGCAGTACTTC.

The chain recombines TRBV10-1 with TRBJ2-2; perhaps TRBD2 as D (6 bases). V was pared by 6 bases and J by 4 bases, with 18 bases between. Germline-derived CDR1 and CDR2 are WNHNN and SYGVQD (reference sequence). There are 16 residues in the CDR3. CDR3 sequence (DNA): TGCGCCAGCAGCGGCGGGACGTGGTCCCCCACCGGGGAGCTGTTTTTT. This encodes CASSGGTWSPTGELFF.

The chain uses TRBV9 and TRBJ2-1; 11 nucleotides match TRBD2. From germline, CDR1 is SGDLS and CDR2 YYNGEE. J gave up 7 bases and V 0 bases, and 9 bases lay outside the gene matches. The CDR3 consists of 17 residues. The CDR3 is CASSVGSSGGQWNEQFF. The CDR3 coding sequence is TGTGCCAGCAGCGTAGGTTCTAGCGGGGGGCAGTGGAATGAGCAGTTCTTC.

This chain's CDR3 is CASSQERAGVDSPLHF. The CDR3 DNA is TGTGCCAGCAGCCAAGAACGGGCAGGGGTAGATTCACCCCTCCACTTT. The chain recombines TRBV4-2 with TRBJ1-6; D is perhaps TRBD1 (6 bases). The CDR3 consists of 16 residues. V shed 0 bases and J shed 8 bases, with 14 bases lying between them. Per the germline V gene, CDR1 is LGHNA and CDR2 is YNFKEQ.

This clone was seen only once. This rearrangement joins TRBV7-2 to TRBJ2-7; 8 bases fit TRBD2. The CDR3 contains 14 residues. CDR1 is SGHTA, CDR2 FQGNSA, per germline. V lost 0 bases, J lost 3 bases, and 1 base stayed unmatched. Here the CDR3 reads CASSLAAGVYEQYF. The DNA for the CDR3 is TGTGCCAGCAGCTTAGCAGCGGGGGTCTACGAGCAGTACTTC.

The chain has TRBV7-8 and TRBJ1-5, with TRBD1 matching 9 bases. The V gene end was trimmed by 5 bases and the J gene end by 0 bases; junction bases not matched to a gene: 14. CDR3 length: 19 residues. Germline values: CDR1 SGHVS, CDR2 FQNEAQ. CDR3: CASSQAVGTGFDSNQPQHF. The CDR3 bases are TGTGCCAGCAGCCAAGCAGTAGGGACAGGGTTCGATAGCAATCAGCCCCAGCATTTT.